The 7 T cell receptor beta chains below all came from one sample that was sequenced in a study of blood T cells in healthy people across ages. For the second PCR, which ran for about 6 to 11 cycles, a sample-barcoded 5' primer and a J-beta primer mix were used. TCRdb re-derived calls from the 5' RACE reads in MiXCR, one entry per CDR3 protein. This table has around 1.5 million distinct CDR3 sequences, about 35% appearing once. The sample consisted of blood. These TCRs come from a woman under 40 in good health.

The rearrangement uses TRBV25-1 and TRBJ2-5, with TRBD1 as a possible D gene (7 bases). V lost 5 bases to trimming and J lost 5 bases, with 27 bases between them. The CDR3 runs 18 residues. Germline lookup yields CDR1 MGHDK and CDR2 SYGVNS. This CDR3 reads CASSQPGVAGGGRETQYF. CDR3 nucleotide sequence: TGTGCCAGCAGTCAACCAGGAGTGGCAGGGGGAGGTCGGGAGACCCAGTACTTC. Drawing the rest from reference TRBV25-1 and TRBJ2-5, the complete variable domain is EADIYQTPRYLVIGTGKKITLECSQTMGHDKMYWYQQDPGMELHLIHYSYGVNSTEKGDLSSESTVSRIRTEHFPLTLESARPSHTSQYLCASSQPGVAGGGRETQYFGPGTRLLVL.

The rearrangement uses TRBV5-1 and TRBJ2-1; 10 bases line up with TRBD2. V shed 4 bases, J shed 3 bases, and the junction held 10 bases outside the gene matches. The CDR3 runs 17 residues. Germline CDR1 reads SGHRS; CDR2 reads YFSETQ. DNA for the CDR3: TGCGCCAGCAGCACGGGGACTAGCGCGAGAGGCTACAATGAGCAGTTCTTC. It codes for CASSTGTSARGYNEQFF. Supplemented by reference TRBV5-1 and TRBJ2-1, the full variable domain reads KAGVTQTPRYLIKTRGQQVTLSCSPISGHRSVSWYQQTPGQGLQFLFEYFSETQRNKGNFPGRFSGRQFSNSRSEMNVSTLELGDSALYLCASSTGTSARGYNEQFFGPGTRLTVL.

The rearrangement joins TRBV20-1 to TRBJ1-5, with 7 positions matching TRBD1. Per the germline V gene, CDR1 is DFQATT and CDR2 is SNEGSKA (reference sequence). The CDR3 is made up of 17 amino acids. Trimming removed 0 bases from V and 0 bases from J; junction bases left unmatched: 8. The chain's CDR3 is CSARDRDSNYSNQPQHF. The CDR3 bases are TGCAGTGCTAGAGATCGGGACAGCAACTATAGCAATCAGCCCCAGCATTTT.

This clonotype was seen more than once but under ten times. The gene calls are TRBV9 and TRBJ2-3; no clear D. This CDR3 comprises 14 residues. Between the trimmed V and J ends, which lost 3 bases and 2 bases, there was a span of 10 bases. The germline V gene encodes CDR1 SGDLS and CDR2 YYNGEE. The CDR3 is CASSAFGTTDTQYF. The CDR3, as DNA: TGTGCCAGCAGCGCCTTCGGAACCACAGATACGCAGTATTTT.

The chain carries TRBV6-2 or TRBV6-3 and TRBJ2-3; 11 bases align to TRBD2. CDR1 is MNHEY and CDR2 is SVGEGT in the germline V gene. The length of the CDR3 is 15 residues. The J segment lost 4 bases and the V segment lost 7 bases, leaving 7 bases of the junction unmatched. This CDR3 is CASNLLAGEADTQYF. CDR3 nucleotide sequence: TGTGCCAGCAACCTACTAGCGGGGGAGGCAGATACGCAGTATTTT.

Notes on this clonotype: Being one base from a much bigger clone, this may be a read error. The V gene is TRBV29-1, the J gene TRBJ1-2; tentative D call: TRBD1 (6 bases). CDR1 and CDR2 from the germline V gene are SQVTM and ANQGSEA. The CDR3 contains 14 residues. The V gene lost 4 bases and the J gene lost 7 bases, with 19 bases spanning the gap. CDR3 nucleotides: TGCAGCGTTGTCGGGGACATAATGTACTGTGGCTACACCTTC. This codes for CSVVGDIMYCGYTF.

This clonotype showed up many times. The rearrangement uses TRBV20-1 and TRBJ2-7; D may be TRBD2 (6 bases). CDR1 DFQATT and CDR2 SNEGSKA come from the germline V gene (reference sequence). This CDR3 contains 15 residues. Trimming removed 4 bases from V and 4 bases from J, with 20 bases in between. DNA for the CDR3: TGCAGTGCTACCCCAGAGTGGACTACCTCTTACGAGCAGTACTTC. Translating it yields CSATPEWTTSYEQYF.